Sequencing of this T cell receptor (beta chain) was carried out in a study of control samples from healthy donors and cancer patients. V lost 0 bases, J lost 8 bases, and 17 bases lay in between. CDR3 length: 15 residues. Germline V CDR1 and CDR2: SGHRS, YFSETQ. The assay was immunoSEQ multiplex PCR, and TCRdb's table has in-frame clones only and misses some. The sample contains 70,000 to 95,000 clones, more than 85% of which appear only once. Specimen: PBMCs. The chain recombines TRBV5-1 with TRBJ1-2; possible D gene TRBD1, 6 bases. This clonotype originated in a woman in her thirties or forties with lung cancer. CDR3 residues: CASSLEGGRGIGYTF. The CDR3 DNA reads as TGCGCCAGCAGCTTGGAAGGCGGGAGGGGGATAGGCTACACCTTC.